This TCR beta chain was recorded in a study of blood T cell repertoires in COVID-19. Assignments of participants to cohorts depended upon their own reported clinical history. With 1 base removed from V and 0 bases from J, the gap between germline ends came to 6 bases. This CDR3 has 15 residues. In germline, CDR1 is SGHAT, CDR2 FQNNGV. Assay used: immunoSEQ multiplex PCR; TCRdb lists only in-frame clones, some missing. The profile shows 350,000 or so clones, 80% to 95% of them singletons. This chain connects TRBV11-2 to TRBJ2-2; the D is unclear. Material: PBMCs or T cells enriched from blood (not recorded which). This clonotype originated in a woman in her twenties or thirties who had recovered from COVID-19. The CDR3 DNA follows: TGTGCCAGCAGCTTAGCCATTTCGAACACCGGGGAGCTGTTTTTT. Residues: CASSLAISNTGELFF.